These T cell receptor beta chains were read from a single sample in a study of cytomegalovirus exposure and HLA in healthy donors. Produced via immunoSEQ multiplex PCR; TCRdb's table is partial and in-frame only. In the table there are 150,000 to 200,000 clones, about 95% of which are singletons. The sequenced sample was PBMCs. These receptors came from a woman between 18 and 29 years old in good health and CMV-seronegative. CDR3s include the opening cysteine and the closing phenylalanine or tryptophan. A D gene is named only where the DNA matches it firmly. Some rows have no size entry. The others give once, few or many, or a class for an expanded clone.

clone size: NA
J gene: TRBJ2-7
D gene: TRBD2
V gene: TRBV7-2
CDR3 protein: CASSITSGVVEQYF
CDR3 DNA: TGTGCCAGCAGCATTACTAGCGGGGTTGTCGAGCAGTACTTC

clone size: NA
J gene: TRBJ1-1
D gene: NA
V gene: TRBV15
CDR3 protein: CATSVTGHISSSEAFF
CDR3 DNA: TGTGCCACCAGCGTCACCGGGCATATATCTAGCTCTGAAGCTTTCTTT

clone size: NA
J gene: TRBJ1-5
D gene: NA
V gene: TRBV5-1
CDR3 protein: CASSMDRPNQPQHF
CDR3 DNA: TGCGCCAGCAGCATGGACAGACCGAATCAGCCCCAGCATTTT

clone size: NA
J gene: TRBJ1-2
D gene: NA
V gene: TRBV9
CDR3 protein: CASSVGGQGYGYTF
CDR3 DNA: TGTGCCAGCAGCGTAGGGGGGCAAGGCTATGGCTACACCTTC

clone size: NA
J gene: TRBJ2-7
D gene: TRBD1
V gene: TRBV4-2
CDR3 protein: CASSPISGQGDYEQYF
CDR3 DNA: TGTGCCAGCAGCCCAATCTCGGGACAGGGGGACTACGAGCAGTACTTC

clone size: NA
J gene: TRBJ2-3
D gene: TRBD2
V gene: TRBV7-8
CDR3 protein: CASSLVGRGDSKHYTDTQYF
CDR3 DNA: TGTGCCAGCAGCTTAGTAGGGCGGGGGGACTCAAAACACTACACAGATACGCAGTATTTT

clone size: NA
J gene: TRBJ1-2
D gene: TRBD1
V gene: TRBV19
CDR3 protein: CASRTGGHYGYTF
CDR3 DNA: TGTGCCAGTAGGACAGGGGGCCACTATGGCTACACCTTC

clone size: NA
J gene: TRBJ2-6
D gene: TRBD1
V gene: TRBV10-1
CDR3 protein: CASSEPRTGVFITSGANVLTF
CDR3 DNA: TGCGCCAGCAGTGAGCCCAGGACAGGGGTCTTTATCACCTCTGGGGCCAACGTCCTGACTTTC

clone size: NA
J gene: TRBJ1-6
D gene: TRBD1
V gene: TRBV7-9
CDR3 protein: CASSPIPGQGARSSPLHF
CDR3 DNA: TGTGCCAGCAGCCCAATCCCGGGACAGGGTGCACGGAGTTCACCCCTCCACTTT

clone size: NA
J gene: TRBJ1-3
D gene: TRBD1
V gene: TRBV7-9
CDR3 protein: CASSRLTGAGNTIYF
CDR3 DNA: TGTGCCAGCAGCCGATTAACAGGGGCTGGAAACACCATATATTTT

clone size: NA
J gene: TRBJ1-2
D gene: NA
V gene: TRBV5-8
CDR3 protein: CASSLILAGEGYTF
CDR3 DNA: TGTGCCAGCAGCTTGATTTTGGCAGGGGAGGGCTACACCTTC

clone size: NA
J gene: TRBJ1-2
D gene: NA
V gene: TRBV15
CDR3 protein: CATSLPGNYGYTF
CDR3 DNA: TGTGCCACCAGCTTACCCGGGAACTATGGCTACACCTTC

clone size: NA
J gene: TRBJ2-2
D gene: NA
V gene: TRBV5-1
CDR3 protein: CASRKRADTGELFF
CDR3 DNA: TGCGCCAGCAGAAAGCGGGCGGACACCGGGGAGCTGTTTTTT

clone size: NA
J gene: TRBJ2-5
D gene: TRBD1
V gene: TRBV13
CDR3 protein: CASSDRVEETQYF
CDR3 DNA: TGTGCCAGCAGCGACAGGGTGGAAGAGACCCAGTACTTC

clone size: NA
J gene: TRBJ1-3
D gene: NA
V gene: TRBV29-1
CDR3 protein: CSVENLAGNTIYF
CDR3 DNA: TGCAGCGTTGAAAATCTTGCTGGAAACACCATATATTTT

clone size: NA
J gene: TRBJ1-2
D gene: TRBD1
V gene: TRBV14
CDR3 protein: CASSQGTGGGYGYTF
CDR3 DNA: TGTGCCAGCAGCCAGGGGACAGGGGGCGGCTATGGCTACACCTTC

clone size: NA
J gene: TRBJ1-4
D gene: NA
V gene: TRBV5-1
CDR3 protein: CASSARQGSTNEKLFF
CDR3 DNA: TGCGCCAGCAGCGCTAGGCAGGGTTCAACTAATGAAAAACTGTTTTTT

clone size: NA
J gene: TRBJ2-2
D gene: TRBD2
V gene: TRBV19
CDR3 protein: CASSSVWLAGETGELFF
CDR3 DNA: TGTGCCAGTAGTTCCGTGTGGCTAGCGGGGGAGACCGGGGAGCTGTTTTTT

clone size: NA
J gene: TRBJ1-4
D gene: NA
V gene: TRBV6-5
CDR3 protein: CASSYGQGGEKLFF
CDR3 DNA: TGTGCCAGCAGTTACGGGCAGGGCGGTGAAAAACTGTTTTTT

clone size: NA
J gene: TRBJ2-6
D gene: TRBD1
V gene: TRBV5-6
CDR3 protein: CASRDGQGGTGANVLTF
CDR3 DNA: TGTGCCAGCAGGGATGGACAGGGAGGCACTGGGGCCAACGTCCTGACTTTC

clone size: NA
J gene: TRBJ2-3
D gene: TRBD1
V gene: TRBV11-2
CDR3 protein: CASSHQGAPDTQYF
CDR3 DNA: TGTGCCAGCAGCCACCAGGGGGCACCAGATACGCAGTATTTT

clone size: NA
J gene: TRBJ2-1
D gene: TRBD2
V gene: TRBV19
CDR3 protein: CASRVAGSYNEQFF
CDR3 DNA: TGTGCCAGTAGGGTAGCGGGTTCCTACAATGAGCAGTTCTTC

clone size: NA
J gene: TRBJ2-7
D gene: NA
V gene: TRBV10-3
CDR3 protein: CAISGGRALEQYF
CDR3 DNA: TGTGCCATCAGTGGGGGCAGGGCTTTAGAGCAGTACTTC

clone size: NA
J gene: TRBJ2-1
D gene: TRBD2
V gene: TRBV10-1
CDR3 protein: CASRPGGNEQFF
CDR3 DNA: TGCGCCAGCAGGCCGGGGGGCAATGAGCAGTTCTTC

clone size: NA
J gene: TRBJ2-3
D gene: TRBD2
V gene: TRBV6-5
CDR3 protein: CASRMGLANTDTQYF
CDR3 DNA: TGTGCCAGCAGGATGGGACTAGCTAACACAGATACGCAGTATTTT

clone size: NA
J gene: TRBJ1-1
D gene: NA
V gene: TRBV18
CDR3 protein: CASSPGLNTEAFF
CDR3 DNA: TGTGCCAGCTCACCAGGGCTGAACACTGAAGCTTTCTTT

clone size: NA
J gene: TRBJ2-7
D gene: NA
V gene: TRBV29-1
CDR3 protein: CSVADTAYEQYF
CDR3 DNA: TGCAGCGTTGCCGACACCGCCTACGAGCAGTACTTC

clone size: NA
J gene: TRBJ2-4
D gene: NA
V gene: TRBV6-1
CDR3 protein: CASSETGQNLAKNIQYF
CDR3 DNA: TGTGCCAGCAGTGAAACTGGACAGAACCTAGCCAAAAACATTCAGTACTTC

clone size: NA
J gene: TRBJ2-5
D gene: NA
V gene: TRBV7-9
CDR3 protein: CASSLDGSVGETQYF
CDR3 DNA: TGTGCCAGCAGCTTAGACGGGTCGGTTGGGGAGACCCAGTACTTC

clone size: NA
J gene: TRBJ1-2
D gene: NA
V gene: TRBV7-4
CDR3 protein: CASSSRGYTF
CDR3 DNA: TGTGCCAGCAGCTCGAGGGGCTACACCTTC

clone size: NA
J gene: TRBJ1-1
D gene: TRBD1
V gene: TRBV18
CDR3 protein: CASSPQGTGLYTEAFF
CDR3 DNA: TGTGCCAGCTCACCACAGGGGACAGGGCTGTACACTGAAGCTTTCTTT

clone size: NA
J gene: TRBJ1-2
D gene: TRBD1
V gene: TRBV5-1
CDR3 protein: CASSLAEQGAYGYTF
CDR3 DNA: TGCGCCAGCAGCTTGGCCGAACAGGGGGCTTATGGCTACACCTTC

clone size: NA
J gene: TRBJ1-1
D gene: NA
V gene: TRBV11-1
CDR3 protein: CASSGRWKMNTEAFF
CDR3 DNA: TGTGCCAGCAGCGGGAGATGGAAAATGAACACTGAAGCTTTCTTT

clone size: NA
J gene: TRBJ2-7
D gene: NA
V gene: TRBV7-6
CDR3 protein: CASSVSDGSSYEQYF
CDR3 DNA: TGTGCCAGCAGCGTATCGGACGGGAGCTCCTACGAGCAGTACTTC

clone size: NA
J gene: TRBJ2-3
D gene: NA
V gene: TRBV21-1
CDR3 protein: CASSKPGQGPDTQYF
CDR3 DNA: TGTGCCAGCAGCAAGCCGGGACAGGGGCCAGATACGCAGTATTTT

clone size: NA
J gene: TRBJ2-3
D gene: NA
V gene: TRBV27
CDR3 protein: CASSFSTGTDTQYF
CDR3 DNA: TGTGCCAGCAGTTTCTCGACAGGCACAGATACGCAGTATTTT

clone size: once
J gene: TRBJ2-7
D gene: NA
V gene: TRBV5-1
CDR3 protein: CASSQDREGKYF
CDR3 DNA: TGCGCCAGCAGCCAGGACAGGGAGGGGAAGTACTTC

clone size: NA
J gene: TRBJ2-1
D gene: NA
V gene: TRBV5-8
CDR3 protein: CASRHGQFLYNEQFF
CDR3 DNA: TGTGCCAGCAGGCACGGACAGTTCCTCTACAATGAGCAGTTCTTC

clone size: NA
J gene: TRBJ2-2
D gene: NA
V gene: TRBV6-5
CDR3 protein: CASSPGYGELFF
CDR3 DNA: TGTGCCAGCAGTCCAGGGTACGGGGAGCTGTTTTTT

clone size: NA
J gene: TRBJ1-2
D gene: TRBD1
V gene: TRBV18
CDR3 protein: CASSTGQGAWGYTF
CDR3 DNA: TGTGCCAGCTCAACGGGACAGGGGGCCTGGGGCTACACCTTC

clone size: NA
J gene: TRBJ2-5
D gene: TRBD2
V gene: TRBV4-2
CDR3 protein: CASSQDPHGGVQETQYF
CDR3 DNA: TGTGCCAGCAGCCAAGATCCTCATGGGGGGGTGCAAGAGACCCAGTACTTC

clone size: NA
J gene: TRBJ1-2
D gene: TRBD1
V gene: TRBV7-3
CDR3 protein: CASSPGQGYGYTF
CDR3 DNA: TGTGCCAGCAGCCCGGGACAGGGCTATGGCTACACCTTC

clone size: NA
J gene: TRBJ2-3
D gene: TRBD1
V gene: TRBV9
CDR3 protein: CASSEGQASDTQYF
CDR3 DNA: TGTGCCAGCAGCGAGGGACAGGCATCAGATACGCAGTATTTT

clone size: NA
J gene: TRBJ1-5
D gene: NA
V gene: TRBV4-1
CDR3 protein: CASSQGYQGLGQPQHF
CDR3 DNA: TGCGCCAGCAGCCAAGGGTACCAGGGGTTGGGTCAGCCCCAGCATTTT

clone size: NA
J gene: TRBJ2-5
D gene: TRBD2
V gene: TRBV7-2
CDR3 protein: CASSPGRGVQETQYF
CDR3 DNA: TGTGCCAGCAGCCCAGGACGGGGGGTCCAAGAGACCCAGTACTTC

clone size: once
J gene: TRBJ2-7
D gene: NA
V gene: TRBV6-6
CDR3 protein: CASRSLGGYEQYF
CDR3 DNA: TGTGCCAGCAGGTCGTTGGGGGGCTACGAGCAGTACTTC

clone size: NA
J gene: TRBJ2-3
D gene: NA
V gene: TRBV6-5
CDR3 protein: CASSWGRGRTDTQYF
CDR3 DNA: TGTGCCAGCAGTTGGGGCAGGGGACGCACAGATACGCAGTATTTT

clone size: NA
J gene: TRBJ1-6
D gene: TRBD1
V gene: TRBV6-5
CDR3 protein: CASRQPGQNSPLHF
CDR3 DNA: TGTGCCAGCAGACAACCGGGACAGAATTCACCCCTCCACTTT

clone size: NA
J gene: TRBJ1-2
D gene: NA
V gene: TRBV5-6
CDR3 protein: CASSSNRHGYTF
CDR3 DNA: TGTGCCAGCAGCTCGAACAGGCATGGCTACACCTTC

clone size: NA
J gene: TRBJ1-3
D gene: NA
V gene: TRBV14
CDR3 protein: CASSQHLTGSGNTIYF
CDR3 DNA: TGTGCCAGCAGCCAGCACCTAACGGGCTCTGGAAACACCATATATTTT

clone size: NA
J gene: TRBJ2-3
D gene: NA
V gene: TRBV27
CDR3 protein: CASSLTPAADTQYF
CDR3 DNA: TGTGCCAGCAGTTTAACCCCGGCGGCAGATACGCAGTATTTT

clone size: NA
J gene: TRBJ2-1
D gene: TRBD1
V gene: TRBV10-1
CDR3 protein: CATLRDRGWEQFF
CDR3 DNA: TGCGCCACCCTGAGGGACAGGGGTTGGGAGCAGTTCTTC

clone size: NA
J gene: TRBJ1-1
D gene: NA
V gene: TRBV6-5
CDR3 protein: CATGRGMNTEAFF
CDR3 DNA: TGTGCCACCGGGAGGGGAATGAACACTGAAGCTTTCTTT

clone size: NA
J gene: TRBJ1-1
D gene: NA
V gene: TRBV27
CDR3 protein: CASSPHTGTWGTEAFF
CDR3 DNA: TGTGCCAGCAGTCCCCATACAGGGACCTGGGGCACTGAAGCTTTCTTT

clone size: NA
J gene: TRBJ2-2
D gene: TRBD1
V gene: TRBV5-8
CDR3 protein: CASSSGTGGHTGELFF
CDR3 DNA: TGTGCCAGCAGCTCCGGGACAGGGGGACACACCGGGGAGCTGTTTTTT

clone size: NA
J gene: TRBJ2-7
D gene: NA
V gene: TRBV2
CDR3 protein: CASRLQGYEQYF
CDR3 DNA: TGTGCCAGCAGGTTACAGGGCTACGAGCAGTACTTC

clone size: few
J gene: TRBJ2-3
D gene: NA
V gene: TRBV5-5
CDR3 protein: CASSLFSSSTDTQYF
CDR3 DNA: TGTGCCAGCAGCTTGTTTTCGAGTTCCACAGATACGCAGTATTTT

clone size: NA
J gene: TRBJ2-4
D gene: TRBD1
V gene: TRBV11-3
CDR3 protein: CANRDSRAKNIQYF
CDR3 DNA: TGTGCCAACCGGGACAGTAGAGCCAAAAACATTCAGTACTTC

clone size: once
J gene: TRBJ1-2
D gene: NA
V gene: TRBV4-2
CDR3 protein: CASSPKAVQNYGYTF
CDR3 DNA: TGTGCCAGCAGCCCGAAGGCGGTCCAAAACTATGGCTACACCTTC